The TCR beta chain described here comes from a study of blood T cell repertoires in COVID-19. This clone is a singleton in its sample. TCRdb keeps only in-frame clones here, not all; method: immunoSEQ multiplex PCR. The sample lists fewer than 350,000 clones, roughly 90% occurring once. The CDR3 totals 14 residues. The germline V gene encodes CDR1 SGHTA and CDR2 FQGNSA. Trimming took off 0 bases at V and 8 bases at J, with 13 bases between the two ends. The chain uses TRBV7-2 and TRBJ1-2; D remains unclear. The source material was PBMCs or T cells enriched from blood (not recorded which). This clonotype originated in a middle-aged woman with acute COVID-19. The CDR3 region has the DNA TGTGCCAGCAGCTTAGCGGGTCGAGGGAAAGGCTACACCTTC. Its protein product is CASSLAGRGKGYTF.